A selection of T cell receptor beta chains follows, all from one sample in a study of OX40 agonist ivuxolimab in advanced cancers. The table came from immunoSEQ multiplex PCR; TCRdb's copy has only in-frame clones and leaves some out. This table holds around 100,000 clones, nearly 90% found once. This specimen was CD4+ or CD8+ T cells sorted from blood, taken in a trial of the OX40 agonist ivuxolimab. The origin of the receptors is an adult with an advanced solid tumor such as melanoma, head and neck, liver or kidney cancer. The CDR3 runs from the conserved cysteine through the conserved F or W. D genes are given only for firm matches. Clone size is not always given. Where it is, it says once, few, many or a class for expanded clones.

d_gene: -; abundance: -; j_gene: TRBJ2-5; v_gene: TRBV2; CDR3nt: TGTGCCAGCGGTGACAACCCGGGAGAGACCCAGTACTTC; CDR3aa: CASGDNPGETQYF
d_gene: -; abundance: -; j_gene: TRBJ2-7; v_gene: TRBV5-6; CDR3nt: TGTGCCAGCAGCCTCCGGACAGTCGGGGCCTACGAGCAGTACTTC; CDR3aa: CASSLRTVGAYEQYF
d_gene: TRBD2; abundance: -; j_gene: TRBJ2-3; v_gene: TRBV19; CDR3nt: TGTGCCAGTAGTACAACACAATTAGCGGGAGTTGGCACAGATACGCAGTATTTT; CDR3aa: CASSTTQLAGVGTDTQYF
d_gene: -; abundance: -; j_gene: TRBJ2-7; v_gene: TRBV5-1; CDR3nt: TGCGCCAGCAGCCTGGGGGTGGGAGAGCAGTACTTC; CDR3aa: CASSLGVGEQYF
d_gene: -; abundance: -; j_gene: TRBJ2-2; v_gene: TRBV19; CDR3nt: TGTGCCAGTAGTATAGACGGCACCGGGGAGCTGTTTTTT; CDR3aa: CASSIDGTGELFF
d_gene: TRBD1; abundance: -; j_gene: TRBJ1-5; v_gene: TRBV28; CDR3nt: TGTGCCAGCAGTTTGACAGGGGGCATTCAGCCCCAGCATTTT; CDR3aa: CASSLTGGIQPQHF
d_gene: -; abundance: once; j_gene: TRBJ1-1; v_gene: TRBV30; CDR3nt: TGTGCCTGGAATGTCGCATCGAACACTGAAGCTTTCTTT; CDR3aa: CAWNVASNTEAFF
d_gene: -; abundance: -; j_gene: TRBJ2-5; v_gene: TRBV6-5; CDR3nt: TGTGCCAGCAGTCCCCATATCCGGGGGCGGGAGACCCAGTACTTC; CDR3aa: CASSPHIRGRETQYF
d_gene: -; abundance: -; j_gene: TRBJ1-5; v_gene: TRBV15; CDR3nt: TGTGCCACCAGCAGAGATAGATTAGGGCAGCCCCAGCATTTT; CDR3aa: CATSRDRLGQPQHF
d_gene: TRBD1; abundance: -; j_gene: TRBJ2-7; v_gene: TRBV5-8; CDR3nt: TGTGCCAGCAGCTTCGATGGGACAGGGGGCTTATACGAGCAGTACTTC; CDR3aa: CASSFDGTGGLYEQYF
d_gene: TRBD1; abundance: -; j_gene: TRBJ1-2; v_gene: TRBV27; CDR3nt: TGTGCCAGCAGGGACAGGTTCGGGCTTGGCTACACCTTC; CDR3aa: CASRDRFGLGYTF
d_gene: -; abundance: -; j_gene: TRBJ1-1; v_gene: TRBV25-1; CDR3nt: TGTGCCAGCAGACAGGGATTGAACACTGAAGCTTTCTTT; CDR3aa: CASRQGLNTEAFF
d_gene: -; abundance: -; j_gene: TRBJ1-5; v_gene: TRBV11-1; CDR3nt: TGTGCCAGCAGCCCCGGAATCAATCAGCCCCAGCATTTT; CDR3aa: CASSPGINQPQHF
d_gene: -; abundance: -; j_gene: TRBJ1-1; v_gene: TRBV2; CDR3nt: TGTGCCAGCAATAAGGTATCCATTAACACTGAAGCTTTCTTT; CDR3aa: CASNKVSINTEAFF
d_gene: TRBD2; abundance: -; j_gene: TRBJ2-1; v_gene: TRBV5-1; CDR3nt: TGCGCCAGCAGCTTACAGCGGGGGGGCCCCAATGAGCAGTTCTTC; CDR3aa: CASSLQRGGPNEQFF
d_gene: -; abundance: -; j_gene: TRBJ2-5; v_gene: TRBV19; CDR3nt: TGTGCCAGTAGTATAGGCGCCGGGTGGGAGACCCAGTACTTC; CDR3aa: CASSIGAGWETQYF
d_gene: -; abundance: -; j_gene: TRBJ2-7; v_gene: TRBV30; CDR3nt: TGTGCCTGGAATGCAGGACGGGTATCGCACGAGCAGTACTTC; CDR3aa: CAWNAGRVSHEQYF
d_gene: -; abundance: -; j_gene: TRBJ2-2; v_gene: TRBV6-4; CDR3nt: TGTGCCAGCTCTACGGAAGCGAACACCGGGGAGCTGTTTTTT; CDR3aa: CASSTEANTGELFF
d_gene: TRBD2; abundance: -; j_gene: TRBJ2-7; v_gene: TRBV9; CDR3nt: TGTGCCAGCAGCGTCACCGGACTAGAGGGCGAGCAGTACTTC; CDR3aa: CASSVTGLEGEQYF
d_gene: -; abundance: -; j_gene: TRBJ2-7; v_gene: TRBV5-1; CDR3nt: TGCGCCAGCAGCTTGTTGCAGACCTCCTACGAGCAGTACTTC; CDR3aa: CASSLLQTSYEQYF
d_gene: -; abundance: -; j_gene: TRBJ2-7; v_gene: TRBV2; CDR3nt: TGTGCCAGCAGAGCTACAGAGCTTTACTCCTACGAGCAGTACTTC; CDR3aa: CASRATELYSYEQYF
d_gene: -; abundance: -; j_gene: TRBJ1-5; v_gene: TRBV19; CDR3nt: TGTGCCAGTAGTATGCTGGGGGGGAAACAGCCCCAGCATTTT; CDR3aa: CASSMLGGKQPQHF
d_gene: -; abundance: -; j_gene: TRBJ2-1; v_gene: TRBV6-5; CDR3nt: TGTGCCAGCAGAAAACGGGGGAGCTCCTACAATGAGCAGTTCTTC; CDR3aa: CASRKRGSSYNEQFF
d_gene: TRBD1; abundance: -; j_gene: TRBJ2-7; v_gene: TRBV7-9; CDR3nt: TGTGCCAGCAGCTTAGGGACAGGGGTCTACGAGCAGTACTTC; CDR3aa: CASSLGTGVYEQYF
d_gene: -; abundance: -; j_gene: TRBJ2-4; v_gene: TRBV5-4; CDR3nt: TGTGCCAGCAGCTGGACGGGGCTAGCCAAAAACATTCAGTACTTC; CDR3aa: CASSWTGLAKNIQYF
d_gene: -; abundance: few; j_gene: TRBJ2-4; v_gene: TRBV11-2; CDR3nt: TGTGCCAGCAGCCGAATAGGGGGACGGGAACCCATTCAGTACTTC; CDR3aa: CASSRIGGREPIQYF
d_gene: -; abundance: -; j_gene: TRBJ1-3; v_gene: TRBV30; CDR3nt: TGTGCCTGCCTCTCTGGAAACACCATATATTTT; CDR3aa: CACLSGNTIYF
d_gene: TRBD1; abundance: -; j_gene: TRBJ1-2; v_gene: TRBV6-1; CDR3nt: TGTGCCAGCAGCCTGGACAGGGTGAGCTATGGCTACACCTTC; CDR3aa: CASSLDRVSYGYTF
d_gene: TRBD1; abundance: -; j_gene: TRBJ2-7; v_gene: TRBV10-2; CDR3nt: TGCGCCAGCAGTGAGCCTAAAACAGGGGTATACGAGCAGTACTTC; CDR3aa: CASSEPKTGVYEQYF
d_gene: TRBD1; abundance: -; j_gene: TRBJ1-2; v_gene: TRBV7-9; CDR3nt: TGTGCCAGCAGCTTAGACCCAGGGGGAGGCTACACCTTC; CDR3aa: CASSLDPGGGYTF
d_gene: -; abundance: -; j_gene: TRBJ1-2; v_gene: TRBV30; CDR3nt: TGTGCCTGGAGTGTATTTGGGGATGGCTACACCTTC; CDR3aa: CAWSVFGDGYTF
d_gene: TRBD1; abundance: -; j_gene: TRBJ1-1; v_gene: TRBV29-1; CDR3nt: TGCAGCGTGAACCAGGGGGGTTTAGGCACTGAAGCTTTCTTT; CDR3aa: CSVNQGGLGTEAFF
d_gene: TRBD1; abundance: -; j_gene: TRBJ1-4; v_gene: TRBV27; CDR3nt: TGTGCCAGCAGATGGGGACAGGGGAAAGAAAAACTGTTTTTT; CDR3aa: CASRWGQGKEKLFF
d_gene: TRBD2; abundance: -; j_gene: TRBJ2-3; v_gene: TRBV19; CDR3nt: TGTGCCAGTAGTAAACTCAGGACTAGCGGGCCCCGCACAGATACGCAGTATTTT; CDR3aa: CASSKLRTSGPRTDTQYF
d_gene: -; abundance: -; j_gene: TRBJ2-4; v_gene: TRBV4-2; CDR3nt: TGTGCCAGCAGCCAAGACGGAGCAGGGACAAACATTCAGTACTTC; CDR3aa: CASSQDGAGTNIQYF
d_gene: TRBD2; abundance: -; j_gene: TRBJ2-3; v_gene: TRBV5-1; CDR3nt: TGCGCCAGCAGCTTGGGAGGTAGCGGGTTAACGCAGTATTTT; CDR3aa: CASSLGGSGLTQYF
d_gene: TRBD1; abundance: once; j_gene: TRBJ1-6; v_gene: TRBV6-6; CDR3nt: TGTGCCAGCAGTAGACAGGGACGGGATTCACCCCTCCACTTT; CDR3aa: CASSRQGRDSPLHF
d_gene: -; abundance: -; j_gene: TRBJ1-2; v_gene: TRBV11-3; CDR3nt: TGTGCCAGCAGTTCTTATGCCTATGGCTACACCTTC; CDR3aa: CASSSYAYGYTF
d_gene: -; abundance: few; j_gene: TRBJ2-5; v_gene: TRBV28; CDR3nt: TGTGCCAGCAGCAATACAGGGACTCAAGAGACCCAGTACTTC; CDR3aa: CASSNTGTQETQYF
d_gene: TRBD1; abundance: -; j_gene: TRBJ2-7; v_gene: TRBV28; CDR3nt: TGTGCCAGCAGTTTCATACTATCCATAGACCGGGACAGGGGGTACGAGCAGTACTTC; CDR3aa: CASSFILSIDRDRGYEQYF
d_gene: -; abundance: -; j_gene: TRBJ2-1; v_gene: TRBV6-5; CDR3nt: TGTGCCAGCAGTTCCGGGAGCCCCGGGTACAATGAGCAGTTCTTC; CDR3aa: CASSSGSPGYNEQFF
d_gene: -; abundance: -; j_gene: TRBJ1-1; v_gene: TRBV6-5; CDR3nt: TGTGCCAGCAGCGTGGACAGGAACACTGAAGCTTTCTTT; CDR3aa: CASSVDRNTEAFF
d_gene: -; abundance: -; j_gene: TRBJ2-5; v_gene: TRBV7-9; CDR3nt: TGTGCCAGCAGCCTCTCGGGGCAGGGGCAAGAGACCCAGTACTTC; CDR3aa: CASSLSGQGQETQYF
d_gene: TRBD2; abundance: -; j_gene: TRBJ2-5; v_gene: TRBV14; CDR3nt: TGTGCCAGCAGCCTGGGACTAGCGGGGGGAGAGACCCAGTACTTC; CDR3aa: CASSLGLAGGETQYF
d_gene: -; abundance: -; j_gene: TRBJ2-7; v_gene: TRBV28; CDR3nt: TGTGCCAGCAGTTTAGGAGGGGTCCCCTACGAGCAGTACTTC; CDR3aa: CASSLGGVPYEQYF
d_gene: TRBD2; abundance: once; j_gene: TRBJ2-7; v_gene: TRBV5-1; CDR3nt: TGCGCCAGCAGGGGAGGACTAGCGGGGACCTACGAGCAGTACTTC; CDR3aa: CASRGGLAGTYEQYF
d_gene: TRBD1; abundance: once; j_gene: TRBJ1-2; v_gene: TRBV28; CDR3nt: TGTGCCAGCACCCACTCGGACAGGAACTATGGCTACACCTTC; CDR3aa: CASTHSDRNYGYTF
d_gene: TRBD2; abundance: -; j_gene: TRBJ2-7; v_gene: TRBV5-4; CDR3nt: TGTGCCAGCAGTTTCCGGACTAGGATGCACTCCTACGAGCAGTACTTC; CDR3aa: CASSFRTRMHSYEQYF